Listed below are T cell receptor beta chains from one sample, sequenced in a study of control samples from healthy donors and cancer patients. TCRdb's copy holds only in-frame clones and misses some; the assay was immunoSEQ multiplex PCR. The table has about 120,000 clones, approximately 90% seen once. Sequenced input: PBMCs. All receptors come from a woman in her forties or fifties with colorectal cancer. Each CDR3 is given with its conserved first and last residue. A D gene is named only where the DNA matches it firmly. The listing skips clone size in some rows; elsewhere it reads once, few, many or a size class.

clone size | J gene | V gene | D gene | CDR3 protein | CDR3 DNA
. | TRBJ2-1 | TRBV4-1 | . | CASSLVLAYNEQFF | TGCGCCAGCAGCCTCGTTCTAGCGTACAATGAGCAGTTCTTC
. | TRBJ2-6 | TRBV10-3 | . | CAIGREGLYSGANVLTF | TGTGCCATCGGCAGGGAAGGGCTTTACTCTGGGGCCAACGTCCTGACTTTC
. | TRBJ2-5 | TRBV30 | . | CAWTGAVQETQYF | TGTGCCTGGACGGGAGCGGTACAAGAGACCCAGTACTTC
. | TRBJ1-2 | TRBV9 | . | CASSKGLYGYTF | TGTGCCAGCAGCAAGGGACTCTATGGCTACACCTTC
. | TRBJ1-6 | TRBV9 | . | CASSENPTGDNSPLHF | TGTGCCAGCAGCGAAAACCCGACAGGAGATAATTCACCCCTCCACTTT
. | TRBJ2-1 | TRBV30 | . | CAWSVARAAEFF | TGTGCCTGGAGTGTGGCCCGGGCGGCGGAGTTCTTC
once | TRBJ2-2 | TRBV29-1 | . | CSVETVDSLNTGELFF | TGCAGCGTTGAAACCGTGGACAGTCTGAACACCGGGGAGCTGTTTTTT
. | TRBJ1-5 | TRBV6-1 | . | CASSERGWEVGNQPQHF | TGTGCCAGCAGTGAACGGGGGTGGGAGGTTGGCAATCAGCCCCAGCATTTT
. | TRBJ1-5 | TRBV2 | . | CASSETQNSNQPQHF | TGTGCCAGCAGTGAAACCCAAAATAGCAATCAGCCCCAGCATTTT
. | TRBJ1-3 | TRBV6-6 | . | CASSYSTLGNTIYF | TGTGCCAGCAGTTACTCGACGCTAGGAAACACCATATATTTT
. | TRBJ2-3 | TRBV5-4 | TRBD2 | CASSLGGGEDTQYF | TGTGCCAGCAGCTTGGGCGGGGGGGAAGATACGCAGTATTTT
once | TRBJ2-7 | TRBV4-1 | TRBD2 | CASSQGEGSYEQYF | TGCGCCAGCAGCCAAGGGGAGGGGTCCTACGAGCAGTACTTC
few | TRBJ1-3 | TRBV7-3 | . | CASSLGFLGTGNTIYF | TGTGCCAGCAGCTTAGGGTTCCTTGGGACTGGAAACACCATATATTTT
once | TRBJ2-7 | TRBV2 | . | CASSDDRRYEQYF | TGTGCCAGCAGTGATGACAGGCGCTACGAGCAGTACTTC
. | TRBJ1-2 | TRBV2 | . | CASRKTGDYGYTF | TGTGCCAGCAGGAAGACAGGCGACTATGGCTACACCTTC
. | TRBJ1-4 | TRBV4-1 | TRBD1 | CASGLSGGTNEKLFF | TGCGCCAGCGGTTTGTCAGGGGGCACTAATGAAAAACTGTTTTTT
. | TRBJ2-6 | TRBV18 | TRBD1 | CASSPMGQGAGANVLTF | TGTGCCAGCTCACCAATGGGACAGGGGGCTGGGGCCAACGTCCTGACTTTC
. | TRBJ2-1 | TRBV29-1 | . | CSVVGGSYNEQFF | TGCAGCGTTGTGGGGGGCTCCTACAATGAGCAGTTCTTC
. | TRBJ1-1 | TRBV2 | . | CASSEAPNTEAFF | TGTGCCAGCAGTGAAGCGCCGAACACTGAAGCTTTCTTT
. | TRBJ1-2 | TRBV5-7 | . | CASSLVGCYGYTF | TGTGCCAGCAGCTTGGTGGGTTGCTACGGCTACACCTTC
. | TRBJ2-1 | TRBV5-4 | . | CASSLVQGKGNEQFF | TGTGCCAGCAGCTTGGTTCAGGGAAAGGGGAATGAGCAGTTCTTC
. | TRBJ1-5 | TRBV19 | TRBD1 | CASSQDRAQPQHF | TGTGCCAGTAGTCAAGACAGGGCCCAGCCCCAGCATTTT
. | TRBJ2-7 | TRBV12-3/TRBV12-4 | . | CASSPSAHEQYF | TGTGCCAGCAGTCCCTCGGCACACGAGCAGTACTTC
. | TRBJ2-7 | TRBV29-1 | . | CSVGVPATYEQYF | TGCAGCGTTGGGGTCCCAGCCACCTACGAGCAGTACTTC
. | TRBJ1-2 | TRBV6-5 | . | CASGNTLLRGYTF | TGTGCCAGCGGCAACACCCTCTTGAGAGGCTACACCTTC
. | TRBJ2-3 | TRBV29-1 | . | CSGNLDTQYF | TGCAGCGGGAATTTAGATACGCAGTATTTT
. | TRBJ1-2 | TRBV19 | . | CASSYGPGNYGYTF | TGTGCCAGTAGTTATGGACCCGGTAACTATGGCTACACCTTC
. | TRBJ2-7 | TRBV27 | TRBD1 | CASSLAGGTSSYEQYF | TGTGCCAGCAGTTTAGCAGGGGGAACGAGCTCCTACGAGCAGTACTTC
. | TRBJ2-2 | TRBV18 | . | CASSPSPTGSGELFF | TGTGCCAGCTCACCATCTCCAACGGGATCCGGGGAGCTGTTTTTT
. | TRBJ2-6 | TRBV5-1 | . | CASSLGVSGANVLTF | TGCGCCAGCAGCTTGGGGGTCTCTGGGGCCAACGTCCTGACTTTC
. | TRBJ1-2 | TRBV28 | . | CASNPSGVAYGYTF | TGTGCCAGCAATCCCTCCGGGGTCGCCTATGGCTACACCTTC
. | TRBJ2-7 | TRBV27 | . | CASSYPSRRGEQYF | TGTGCCAGCAGTTACCCGTCTCGTCGAGGGGAGCAGTACTTC
once | TRBJ2-3 | TRBV9 | . | CASSVDQLRLGDTQYF | TGTGCCAGCAGCGTAGATCAGTTACGGTTGGGAGATACGCAGTATTTT
. | TRBJ1-2 | TRBV7-3 | . | CASSPSPGYGYTF | TGTGCCAGCAGCCCCTCACCAGGGTATGGCTACACCTTC
. | TRBJ2-5 | TRBV5-5 | . | CASSLSSTHQETQYF | TGTGCCAGCAGCTTGTCCAGCACCCACCAAGAGACCCAGTACTTC
. | TRBJ2-1 | TRBV29-1 | . | CSVENPEYEQFF | TGCAGCGTTGAAAACCCTGAGTATGAGCAGTTCTTC
. | TRBJ1-3 | TRBV7-8 | . | CASSRMQRDSGNTIYF | TGTGCCAGCAGCCGGATGCAGCGGGATTCTGGAAACACCATATATTTT
. | TRBJ2-2 | TRBV5-1 | TRBD2 | CASSFPLRGGETGELFF | TGCGCCAGCAGCTTCCCCCTGCGGGGGGGGGAGACCGGGGAGCTGTTTTTT
. | TRBJ1-1 | TRBV19 | TRBD1 | CASKDRVLTEAFF | TGTGCCAGCAAAGACAGGGTTTTGACTGAAGCTTTCTTT
. | TRBJ2-1 | TRBV11-2 | . | CASSLSRVYEQFF | TGTGCCAGCAGCTTAAGCCGAGTTTATGAGCAGTTCTTC